This TCR beta chain was recovered during a study of monozygotic twins with inflammatory bowel disease. Making cDNA involved eight separate reactions per sample. Molecular identifiers with 6-nucleotide sample barcodes were added during cDNA synthesis via template switching. TCRdb re-called the 5' RACE reads and shows each CDR3 protein once, DNA omitted. This sample's table reports some 450,000 distinct CDR3 sequences. The V gene's germline CDR1 is ENHRY and CDR2 SYGVKD. CDR3 length: 14 amino acids. This clonotype was sampled from a human donor with ulcerative colitis or Crohn's disease, or a healthy co-twin of an affected twin (not recorded which). The sample was blood. V is TRBV10-3 and J is TRBJ2-2. CDR3 protein: CAISERVATGELFF.